The clone carrying this TCR beta chain was found once. The antigen remains undetermined. This entry belongs to a study of OX40 agonist ivuxolimab in advanced cancers. The repertoire was sequenced with immunoSEQ multiplex PCR; TCRdb's copy has only in-frame clones and lacks some. This table holds about 150,000 clones, 94% found once. Notes on the study in general: A proportion of nonresponders additionally exhibited low normalized T-cell clonal expansion. Dose levels from 0.1 to 3.0 mg/kg saw CD4+ and CD8+ blood T cells expand clonally by week 6.

This specimen consisted of CD4+ or CD8+ T cells sorted from blood, obtained in a trial of the OX40 agonist ivuxolimab. This sequence was found in an adult with an advanced solid tumor such as melanoma, head and neck, liver or kidney cancer.

Here the CDR3 DNA reads TGTGCCAGCAGCGGACGGGACAGGGGTGTCCTGGAGCAGTACTTC. Translation: CASSGRDRGVLEQYF. The V and J genes are TRBV7-9 and TRBJ2-7; 10 bases map to TRBD1. CDR3 length: 15 residues. Germline CDR1 reads SEHNR; CDR2 reads FQNEAQ (reference sequence). J was trimmed by 7 bases and V by 5 bases; bases with no gene match: 11.